This T cell receptor (beta chain) was obtained from a study of patients and donors after allogeneic stem cell transplantation. TCRdb recomputed calls from the RT-PCR reads with MiXCR, one row per CDR3 protein. In the table there are 25,000 or so distinct CDR3 sequences, about 30% of which are singletons. After removal of 7 bases from V and 6 bases from J, the junction contained 9 bases not matched to a gene. This CDR3 region has 14 residues. Germline V gene data show CDR1 as MNHNS and CDR2 as SASEGT. The source of this sequence is a human donor who was either an allogeneic HSCT recipient or a stem cell or donor lymphocyte infusion donor (not recorded which). It is not recorded whose cells these are; they may come from a transplant donor. The sample comprised blood, either unsorted or a sorted T cell fraction (not recorded which). V usage is TRBV6-1 and J usage is TRBJ1-1, with 9 bases identical to TRBD1. The CDR3 is CASNRDRDLSEAFF. The CDR3, as DNA: TGTGCCAGCAACCGGGACAGGGATTTATCTGAAGCTTTCTTT.